Below, 5 T cell receptor beta chains from the same sample are listed, as sequenced in a study of blood T cell repertoires in COVID-19. The table came from immunoSEQ multiplex PCR; TCRdb's copy has only in-frame clones and leaves some out. The sample shows approximately 96,000 clones, around nine tenths of them seen only once. The sample comprised peripheral blood. The receptor set was obtained from a human donor with COVID-19, enrolled during active disease. The donor label of this sample is uncertain.

V and J are TRBV3-1 (or the pseudogene TRBV3-2) and TRBJ1-6; TRBD1 is a possible D gene (6 bases). Per the germline V gene, CDR1 is LGHDT and CDR2 is YNNKEL (reference sequence). The CDR3 sequence is 17 residues long. Trimming shortened V by 0 bases and J by 0 bases, and 9 bases separated the two germline ends. The CDR3 DNA reads as TGTGCCAGCAGCCAAGATGGGGGCTCCTCCTATAATTCACCCCTCCACTTT. Its translation: CASSQDGGSSYNSPLHF.

The V and J genes are TRBV13 and TRBJ2-7; the match to TRBD1 covers 8 bases. This CDR3 is 15 amino acids long. Germline CDR1 is PRHDT and CDR2 is FYEKMQ (reference sequence). V lost 5 bases, J lost 3 bases, and 9 bases stayed unmatched. The CDR3 region has the DNA TGTGCCAGCAGCCCCCGGCCCAGGGGGCTCTACGAGCAGTACTTC. Residues: CASSPRPRGLYEQYF.

The chain employs TRBV6-4 and TRBJ2-3, with D perhaps TRBD2 (6 bases). This CDR3 is built from 13 residues. The germline V gene has CDR1 MRHNA and CDR2 SNTAGT. Trimming pared 3 bases from V and 2 bases from J, leaving 6 bases between. The CDR3 DNA sequence: TGTGCCAGCAGTGAGCGGGACACAGATACGCAGTATTTT. This encodes CASSERDTDTQYF.

This clone was observed a few times. The chain joins TRBV9 to TRBJ1-6; D is possibly TRBD1 (6 bases). Per germline, CDR1 SGDLS and CDR2 YYNGEE. Trimming left V 4 bases short and J 7 bases short, with 15 bases between. The length of the CDR3 is 15 residues. The CDR3 DNA follows: TGTGCCAGCAGCTTAAGAGGGGGGGACAATTCACCCCTCCACTTT. It specifies CASSLRGGDNSPLHF.

This clone was recorded a few times. The chain uses TRBV7-9 and TRBJ1-1, with D unresolved. The germline gives CDR1 SEHNR, CDR2 FQNEAQ (reference sequence). The CDR3 has 12 amino acids. Trimming left V 7 bases short and J 2 bases short, with 8 bases between. CDR3 sequence reads: CASNEANTEAFF. The DNA of the CDR3 is TGTGCCAGCAATGAAGCCAACACTGAAGCTTTCTTT.